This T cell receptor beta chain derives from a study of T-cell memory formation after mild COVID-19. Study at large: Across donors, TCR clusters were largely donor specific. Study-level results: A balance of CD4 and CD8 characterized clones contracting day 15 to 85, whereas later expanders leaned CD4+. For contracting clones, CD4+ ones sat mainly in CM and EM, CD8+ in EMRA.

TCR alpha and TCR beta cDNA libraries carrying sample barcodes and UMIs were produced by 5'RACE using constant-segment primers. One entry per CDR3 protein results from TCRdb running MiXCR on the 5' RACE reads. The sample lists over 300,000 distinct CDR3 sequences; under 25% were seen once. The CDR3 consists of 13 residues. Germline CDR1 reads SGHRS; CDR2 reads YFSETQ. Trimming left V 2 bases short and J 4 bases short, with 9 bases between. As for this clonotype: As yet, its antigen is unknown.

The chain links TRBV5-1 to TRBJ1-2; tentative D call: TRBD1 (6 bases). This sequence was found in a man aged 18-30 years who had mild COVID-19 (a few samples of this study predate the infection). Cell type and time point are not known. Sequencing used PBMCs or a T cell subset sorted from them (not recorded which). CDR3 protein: CASSLGDIYGYTF. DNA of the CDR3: TGCGCCAGCAGCTTAGGGGACATCTATGGCTACACCTTC.